The 13 T cell receptor beta chains reported below all come from one sample, sequenced in a study of cytomegalovirus exposure and HLA in healthy donors. The assay was immunoSEQ multiplex PCR, and TCRdb's table has in-frame clones only and misses some. The profile shows over 130,000 clones, approximately 86% of them singletons. Source material: PBMCs. These receptors were taken from a young man in good health and CMV-seropositive.

V and J are TRBV7-2 and TRBJ2-7; 8 positions agree with TRBD2. The J segment lost 2 bases and the V segment lost 6 bases, leaving 9 bases of the junction unmatched. The CDR3 is 15 amino acids. The V gene's germline CDR1 is SGHTA and CDR2 FQGNSA. The CDR3 reads CASSLGGTRAYEQYF. In DNA, the CDR3 is TGTGCCAGCAGTCTAGGGGGGACTAGGGCCTACGAGCAGTACTTC.

The V call is TRBV9, the J call TRBJ1-1; D unclear. The CDR3 sequence is 13 residues long. With 7 bases removed from V and 1 base from J, the gap between germline ends came to 11 bases. The germline CDR1 and CDR2 sequences are SGDLS and YYNGEE. The CDR3 bases are TGTGCCAGCTCTTCTCGGTCGAACACTGAAGCTTTCTTT. Translated, it gives CASSSRSNTEAFF.

CDR3 amino acids: CASSPDSNNEKLFF. The CDR3 DNA reads as TGTGCCAGCAGTCCGGACAGCAATAATGAAAAACTGTTTTTT. V gene TRBV2 combines with J gene TRBJ1-4, with D perhaps matching TRBD1 (6 bases). V lost 5 bases, J lost 4 bases, and 11 bases lay in between. The CDR3 has 14 residues. Germline loops: CDR1 SNHLY, CDR2 FYNNEI.

The rearrangement links TRBV9 to TRBJ2-7; TRBD1 might be the D (6 bases). V was trimmed by 0 bases and J by 0 bases, leaving 10 bases between them. CDR1 and CDR2 (germline): SGDLS, YYNGEE. This CDR3 spans 15 amino acids. The CDR3 coding sequence is TGTGCCAGCAGCGTAGGGGACATCGACTCCTACGAGCAGTACTTC. It encodes CASSVGDIDSYEQYF.

This chain links TRBV30 with TRBJ2-3, with D possibly being TRBD1 (5 bases). CDR1 is GTSNPN, CDR2 SVGIG, per germline (reference sequence). This CDR3 has 12 residues. V lost 0 bases and J lost 4, with 5 bases in between. The chain's CDR3 is CAWSVGPDTQYF. CDR3 nucleotides: TGTGCCTGGAGTGTGGGGCCAGATACGCAGTATTTT.

The chain recombines TRBV5-4 with TRBJ2-1; 11 bases match TRBD2. The CDR3 sequence is 17 residues long. The trim removed 3 bases at V and 0 bases at J, leaving 5 bases unmatched. Germline-derived CDR1 and CDR2 are SGHNT and YYREEE (reference sequence). CDR3 sequence reads: CASSSGLAVVSYNEQFF. The CDR3, as DNA: TGTGCCAGCAGCTCGGGACTAGCGGTTGTCTCCTACAATGAGCAGTTCTTC. Supplemented by reference TRBV5-4 and TRBJ2-1, the full variable domain reads ETGVTQSPTHLIKTRGQQVTLRCSSQSGHNTVSWYQQALGQGPQFIFQYYREEENGRGNFPPRFSGLQFPNYSSELNVNALELDDSALYLCASSSGLAVVSYNEQFFGPGTRLTVL.

The chain uses TRBV11-2 and TRBJ2-7; D is unresolved. Germline V gives CDR1 SGHAT, CDR2 FQNNGV. The CDR3 is 15 residues long. Trimming took off 3 bases at V and 0 bases at J, with 12 bases between the two ends. CDR3 DNA: TGTGCCAGCAGCTTTGGAGCCCATGGCTCCTACGAGCAGTACTTC. Protein product: CASSFGAHGSYEQYF.

The chain carries TRBV5-1 and TRBJ1-3, with D tentatively TRBD1 (5 bases). Germline CDR1 and CDR2: SGHRS and YFSETQ. V was shortened by 3 bases and J by 0 bases, with 16 bases between the two germline ends. The CDR3 contains 17 residues. CDR3 sequence (DNA): TGCGCCAGCAGCTATTATGGGACTGGCTTCTCTGGAAACACCATATATTTT. This codes for CASSYYGTGFSGNTIYF.

This clone was seen only once. The chain carries TRBV5-4 and TRBJ2-7, with TRBD2 as a possible D gene (6 bases). Between the trimmed V and J ends, which lost 0 bases and 4 bases, there was a span of 11 bases. Germline assignment: CDR1 SGHNT and CDR2 YYREEE (reference sequence). This CDR3 region has 14 residues. The CDR3 protein is CASSLAGGVYEQYF. As DNA, the CDR3 is TGTGCCAGCAGCTTGGCCGGAGGGGTTTACGAGCAGTACTTC.

The rearrangement uses TRBV5-8 and TRBJ2-7; 7 nucleotides align to TRBD1. Germline V CDR1 and CDR2: SGHTS, YDEGEE. The V and J ends lost 2 bases and 2 bases, in that order; junction bases with no gene match: 13. This CDR3 spans 17 amino acids. The CDR3, as DNA: TGTGCCAGCAGCTTAGGGACAGACGTATTCTCCACCTACGAGCAGTACTTC. It encodes CASSLGTDVFSTYEQYF. The full variable domain, in which reference TRBV5-8 and TRBJ2-7 provide the parts outside the CDR3, is EAGVTQSPTHLIKTRGQQATLRCSPISGHTSVYWYQQALGLGLQFLLWYDEGEERNRGNFPPRFSGRQFPNYSSELNVNALELEDSALYLCASSLGTDVFSTYEQYFGPGTRLTVT.

On this clone: Other DNA sequences of this sample code for an identical CDR3. V usage is TRBV29-1 and J usage is TRBJ1-4; D is ambiguous. The CDR3 length is 15 residues. From germline, CDR1 is SQVTM and CDR2 ANQGSEA. Trimming pared 4 bases from V and 0 bases from J, leaving 12 bases between. This CDR3 is CSVVYSLATNEKLFF. In DNA form, the CDR3 reads TGCAGCGTTGTATACAGCCTTGCAACTAATGAAAAACTGTTTTTT.

The rearrangement links TRBV6-4 to TRBJ1-3, with D tentatively TRBD1 (5 bases). The CDR3 is 12 amino acids. Trimming took off 7 bases at V and 7 bases at J, with 11 bases between the two ends. Germline CDR1 MRHNA, CDR2 SNTAGT. In nucleotides, the CDR3 is TGTGCCAGCAAGGAACCAGGGAACACCATATATTTT. Protein product: CASKEPGNTIYF.

The rearrangement uses TRBV19 and TRBJ1-1, with D maybe TRBD1 (5 bases). Trimming took off 5 bases at V and 6 bases at J, with 16 bases between the two ends. The CDR3 is 14 amino acids. Germline CDR1 and CDR2: LNHDA and SQIVND (reference sequence). The CDR3, as DNA: TGTGCCAGTAGTGGGGTAGGGGTTAGGTCTGAAGCTTTCTTT. It encodes CASSGVGVRSEAFF. Filled out from reference TRBV19 and TRBJ1-1, the complete variable domain reads DGGITQSPKYLFRKEGQNVTLSCEQNLNHDAMYWYRQDPGQGLRLIYYSQIVNDFQKGDIAEGYSVSREKKESFPLTVTSAQKNPTAFYLCASSGVGVRSEAFFGQGTRLTVV.